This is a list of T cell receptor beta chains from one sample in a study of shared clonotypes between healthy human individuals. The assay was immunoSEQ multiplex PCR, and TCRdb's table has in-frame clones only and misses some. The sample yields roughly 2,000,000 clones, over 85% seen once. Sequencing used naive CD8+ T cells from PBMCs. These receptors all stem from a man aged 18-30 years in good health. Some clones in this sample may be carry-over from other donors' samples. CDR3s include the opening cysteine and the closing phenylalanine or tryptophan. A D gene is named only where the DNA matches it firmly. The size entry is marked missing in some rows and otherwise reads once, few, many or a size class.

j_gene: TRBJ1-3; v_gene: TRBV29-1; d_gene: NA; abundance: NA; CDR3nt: TGCAGCGTTGAAGGGTCCCCGTCTGGAAACACCATATATTTT; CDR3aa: CSVEGSPSGNTIYF
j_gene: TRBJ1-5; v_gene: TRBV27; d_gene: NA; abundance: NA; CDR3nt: TGTGCCAGCAGTTTAAAGTTGGGGGGTACTCAGCCCCAGCATTTT; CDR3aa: CASSLKLGGTQPQHF
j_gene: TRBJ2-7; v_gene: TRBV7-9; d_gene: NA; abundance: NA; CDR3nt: TGTGCCAGCAGCCCTAGTTTAGAGCAGTACTTC; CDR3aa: CASSPSLEQYF
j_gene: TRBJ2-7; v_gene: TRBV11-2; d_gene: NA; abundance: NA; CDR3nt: TGTGCCAGCAGCTTAGATCCCCCAGATCCCTACGAGCAGTACTTC; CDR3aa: CASSLDPPDPYEQYF
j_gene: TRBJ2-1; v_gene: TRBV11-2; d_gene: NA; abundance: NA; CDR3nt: TGTGCCAGCAGCTCAAGAGACTCGTTTAGCTCCTACAATGAGCAGTTCTTC; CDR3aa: CASSSRDSFSSYNEQFF
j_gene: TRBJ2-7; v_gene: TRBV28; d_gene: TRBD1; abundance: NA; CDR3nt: TGTGCCAGCCAAGGGACAGGCTCTCCCTACGAGCAGTACTTC; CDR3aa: CASQGTGSPYEQYF
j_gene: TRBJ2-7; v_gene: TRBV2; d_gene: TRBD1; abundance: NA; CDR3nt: TGTGCCAGCATCGACAGGGGGCTTGGGGACGAGCAGTACTTC; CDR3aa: CASIDRGLGDEQYF
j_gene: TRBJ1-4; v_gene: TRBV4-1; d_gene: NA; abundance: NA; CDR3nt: TGCGCCAGCAGCCAAGAACCCAGGATAAATGAAAAACTGTTTTTT; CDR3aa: CASSQEPRINEKLFF
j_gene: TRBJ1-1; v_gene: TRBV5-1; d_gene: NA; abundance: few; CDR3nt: TGCGCCAGCAGCTTGACGGGCACTGAAGCTTTCTTT; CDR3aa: CASSLTGTEAFF
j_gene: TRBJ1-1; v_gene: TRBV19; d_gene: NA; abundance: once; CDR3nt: TGTGCCAGTAGTATCCGGGCGGGAGGGAACACTGAAGCTTTCTTT; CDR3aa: CASSIRAGGNTEAFF
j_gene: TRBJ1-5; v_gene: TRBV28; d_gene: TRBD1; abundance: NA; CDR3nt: TGTGCCAGCAGCACGGGGACAGACCACAATCAGCCCCAGCATTTT; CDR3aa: CASSTGTDHNQPQHF
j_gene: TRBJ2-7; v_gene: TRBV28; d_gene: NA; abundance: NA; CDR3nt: TGTGCCAGCAGTTTAGTGGCGGCAGGTTCCTACGAGCAGTACTTC; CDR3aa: CASSLVAAGSYEQYF